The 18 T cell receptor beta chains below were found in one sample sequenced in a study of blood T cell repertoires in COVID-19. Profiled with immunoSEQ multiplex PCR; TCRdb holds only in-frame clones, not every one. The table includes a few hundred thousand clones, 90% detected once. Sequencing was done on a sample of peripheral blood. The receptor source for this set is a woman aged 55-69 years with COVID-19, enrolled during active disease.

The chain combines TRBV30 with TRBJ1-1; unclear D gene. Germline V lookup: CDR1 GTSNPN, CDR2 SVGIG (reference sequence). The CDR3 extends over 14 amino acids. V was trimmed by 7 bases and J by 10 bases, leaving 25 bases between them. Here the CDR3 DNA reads TGTGCCTCGCATGGAATCGACACCCTAACGGCAGCTTTCTTT. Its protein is CASHGIDTLTAAFF.

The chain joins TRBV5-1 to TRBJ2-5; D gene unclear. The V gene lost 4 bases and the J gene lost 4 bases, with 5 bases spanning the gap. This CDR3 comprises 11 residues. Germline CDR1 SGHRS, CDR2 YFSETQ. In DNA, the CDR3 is TGCGCCAGCAGCCCAGGAGAGACCCAGTACTTC. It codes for CASSPGETQYF.

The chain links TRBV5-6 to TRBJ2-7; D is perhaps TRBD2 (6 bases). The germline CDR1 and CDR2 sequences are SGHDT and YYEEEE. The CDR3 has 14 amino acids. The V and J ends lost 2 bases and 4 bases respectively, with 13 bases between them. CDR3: CASSLRRARYEQYF. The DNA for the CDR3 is TGTGCCAGCAGCTTAAGGAGGGCCCGGTACGAGCAGTACTTC.

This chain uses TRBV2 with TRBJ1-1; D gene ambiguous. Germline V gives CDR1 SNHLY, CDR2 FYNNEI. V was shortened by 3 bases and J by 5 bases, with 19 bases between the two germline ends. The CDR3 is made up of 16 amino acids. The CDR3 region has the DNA TGTGCCAGCAGTGAGACCCCTAGTGGAGGGTGGACTGAAGCTTTCTTT. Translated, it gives CASSETPSGGWTEAFF.

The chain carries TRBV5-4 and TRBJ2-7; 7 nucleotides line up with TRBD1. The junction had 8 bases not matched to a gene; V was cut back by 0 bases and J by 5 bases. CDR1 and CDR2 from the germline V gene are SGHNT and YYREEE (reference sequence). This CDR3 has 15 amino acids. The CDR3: CASSLVAQGFHEQYF. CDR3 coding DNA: TGTGCCAGCAGCTTGGTAGCACAGGGGTTCCACGAGCAGTACTTC.

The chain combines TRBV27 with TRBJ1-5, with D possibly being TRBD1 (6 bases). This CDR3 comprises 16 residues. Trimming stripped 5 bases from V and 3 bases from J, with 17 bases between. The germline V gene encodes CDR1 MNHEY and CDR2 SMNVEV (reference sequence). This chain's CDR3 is CASSHLKDSNNQPQHF. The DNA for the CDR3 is TGTGCCAGCAGTCACCTTAAGGACAGCAACAATCAGCCCCAGCATTTT.

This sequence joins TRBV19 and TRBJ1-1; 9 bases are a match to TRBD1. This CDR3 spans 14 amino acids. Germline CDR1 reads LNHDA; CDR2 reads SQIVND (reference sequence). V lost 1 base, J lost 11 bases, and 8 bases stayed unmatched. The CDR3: CASSIGNRGLGAFF. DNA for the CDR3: TGTGCCAGTAGTATAGGAAACAGGGGGCTGGGGGCTTTCTTT. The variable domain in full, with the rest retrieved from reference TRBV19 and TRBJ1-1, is DGGITQSPKYLFRKEGQNVTLSCEQNLNHDAMYWYRQDPGQGLRLIYYSQIVNDFQKGDIAEGYSVSREKKESFPLTVTSAQKNPTAFYLCASSIGNRGLGAFFGQGTRLTVV.

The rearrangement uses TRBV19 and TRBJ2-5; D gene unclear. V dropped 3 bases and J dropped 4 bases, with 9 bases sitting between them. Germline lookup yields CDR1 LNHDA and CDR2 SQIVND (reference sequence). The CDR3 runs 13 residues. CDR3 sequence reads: CASSIGSGETQYF. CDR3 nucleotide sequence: TGTGCCAGTAGTATCGGGTCGGGAGAGACCCAGTACTTC.

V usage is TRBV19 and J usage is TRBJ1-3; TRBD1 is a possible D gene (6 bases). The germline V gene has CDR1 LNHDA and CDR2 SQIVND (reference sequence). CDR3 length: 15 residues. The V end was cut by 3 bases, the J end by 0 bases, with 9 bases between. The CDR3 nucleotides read TGTGCCAGTAGTATTACAGGGACCTCTGGAAACACCATATATTTT. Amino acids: CASSITGTSGNTIYF.

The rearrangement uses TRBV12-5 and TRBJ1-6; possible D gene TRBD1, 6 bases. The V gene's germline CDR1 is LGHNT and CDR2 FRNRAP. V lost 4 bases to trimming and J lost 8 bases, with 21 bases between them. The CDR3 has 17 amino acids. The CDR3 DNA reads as TGTGCTAGTGGTTCGACGGGACACCGGGATGTATATTCACCCCTCCACTTT. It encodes CASGSTGHRDVYSPLHF.

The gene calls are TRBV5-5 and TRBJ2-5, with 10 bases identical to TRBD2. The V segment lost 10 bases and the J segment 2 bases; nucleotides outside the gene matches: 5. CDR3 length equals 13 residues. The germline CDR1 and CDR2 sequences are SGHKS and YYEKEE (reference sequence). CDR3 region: CAAPGLAQETQYF. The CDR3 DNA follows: TGTGCCGCGCCGGGACTAGCGCAAGAGACCCAGTACTTC.

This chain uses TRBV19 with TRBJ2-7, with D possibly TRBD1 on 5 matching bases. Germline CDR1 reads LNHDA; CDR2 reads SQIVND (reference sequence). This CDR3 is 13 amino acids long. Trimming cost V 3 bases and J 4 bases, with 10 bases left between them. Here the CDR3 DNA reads TGTGCCAGTAGTATCGGACAAAATTACGAGCAGTACTTC. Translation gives CASSIGQNYEQYF.

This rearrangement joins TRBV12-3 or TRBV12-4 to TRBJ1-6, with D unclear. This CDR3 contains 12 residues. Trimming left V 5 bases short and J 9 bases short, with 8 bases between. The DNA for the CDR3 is TGTGCCAGCAGTACGCGATTTTCACCCCTCCACTTT. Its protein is CASSTRFSPLHF.

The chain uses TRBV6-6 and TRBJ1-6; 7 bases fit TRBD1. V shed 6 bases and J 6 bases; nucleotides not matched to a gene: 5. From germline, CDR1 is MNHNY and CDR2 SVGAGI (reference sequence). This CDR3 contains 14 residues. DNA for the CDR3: TGTGCCAGCAGAGAGTCAGGGGGTAATTCACCCCTCCACTTT. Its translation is CASRESGGNSPLHF.

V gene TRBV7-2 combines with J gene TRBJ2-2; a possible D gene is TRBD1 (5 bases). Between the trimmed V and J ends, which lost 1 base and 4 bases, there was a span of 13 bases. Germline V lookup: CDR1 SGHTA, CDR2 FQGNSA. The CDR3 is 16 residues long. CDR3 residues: CASSLEGQLLTGELFF. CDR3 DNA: TGTGCCAGCAGCTTAGAGGGGCAATTGCTCACCGGGGAGCTGTTTTTT.

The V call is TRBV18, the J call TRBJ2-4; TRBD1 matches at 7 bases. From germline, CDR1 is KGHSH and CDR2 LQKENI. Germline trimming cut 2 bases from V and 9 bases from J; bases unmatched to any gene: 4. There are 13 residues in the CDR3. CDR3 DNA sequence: TGTGCCAGCTCACCAGAGGGGGCGGGCATTCAGTACTTC. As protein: CASSPEGAGIQYF.

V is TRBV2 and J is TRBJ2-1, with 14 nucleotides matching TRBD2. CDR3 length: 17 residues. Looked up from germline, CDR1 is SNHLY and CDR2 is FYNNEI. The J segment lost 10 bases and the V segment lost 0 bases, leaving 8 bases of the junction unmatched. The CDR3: CASSEAGAGTSGGEQFF. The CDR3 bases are TGTGCCAGCAGTGAAGCGGGGGCCGGGACTAGCGGGGGAGAGCAGTTCTTC.

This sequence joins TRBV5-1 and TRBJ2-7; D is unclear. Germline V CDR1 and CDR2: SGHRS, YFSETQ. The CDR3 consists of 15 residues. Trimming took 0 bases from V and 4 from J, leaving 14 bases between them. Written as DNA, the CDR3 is TGCGCCAGCAGCTTGGACAGTTCCGGAAGATACGAGCAGTACTTC. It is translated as CASSLDSSGRYEQYF.